Shown below are 29 T cell receptor beta chains from a single sample sequenced in a study of blood T cells in healthy people across ages. Using a J-beta primer mix together with a sample-barcoded 5' primer, a second PCR was run for roughly 6 to 12 cycles. TCRdb used MiXCR to reprocess the 5' RACE reads, holding one entry per CDR3 protein. Of around 1,800,000 distinct CDR3 sequences detected, around 42% appear once; the ten largest clones hold 23%. The sample was blood. The receptor set was obtained from a human donor in good health.

The chain uses TRBV12-3 or TRBV12-4 and TRBJ1-2, with TRBD1 as a possible D gene (6 bases). The CDR3 extends over 13 amino acids. Trimming took 5 bases from V and 5 from J, leaving 12 bases between them. The CDR3 nucleotides are TGTGCCAGCAGTCCTCACAGGGTGTATGGCTACACCTTC. This translates into CASSPHRVYGYTF.

This clonotype was seen a few times. The chain employs TRBV7-2 and TRBJ2-1, with 9 nucleotides matching TRBD2. J lost 9 bases, V lost 5 bases, and 14 bases had no gene match. The CDR3 is made up of 16 amino acids. Germline CDR1 SGHTA, CDR2 FQGNSA. The CDR3 nucleotides read TGTGCCAGCAGCGGGATTAGCGGGGGAATGACAATTGAGCAGTTCTTC. It translates to CASSGISGGMTIEQFF.

This clonotype was seen only a few times. The chain has TRBV3-1 and TRBJ2-1, with D possibly TRBD2 on 6 matching bases. V was cut by 4 bases and J by 7 bases, with 17 bases left in between. The CDR3 spans 15 residues. Germline lookup yields CDR1 LGHDT and CDR2 YNNKEL (reference sequence). The CDR3 coding sequence is TGTGCCAGCAGCCGAATAGCGGAAGTTGGGAATGAGCAGTTCTTC. Encoded protein: CASSRIAEVGNEQFF.

This clonotype was recorded a few times. An end of the junction differs from the germline gene, which may be a read error. The chain carries TRBV10-3 and TRBJ2-1, with TRBD1 identical over 8 bases. Germline V gene data show CDR1 as ENHRY and CDR2 as SYGVKD. This CDR3 spans 13 amino acids. The CDR3 reads CTISVTGGNEQFF. In DNA form, the CDR3 reads TGTACCATCAGTGTAACAGGGGGCAATGAGCAGTTCTTC.

The chain has TRBV6-2 or TRBV6-3 and TRBJ2-1; 9 nucleotides align to TRBD2. The CDR3 is 15 amino acids. Trimming took 6 bases from V and 6 from J; bases not matched to a gene: 9. Germline V gene lookup returns CDR1 MNHEY and CDR2 SVGEGT. CDR3 in amino acids: CASSRGGAWGNEQFF. CDR3 nucleotides: TGTGCCAGCAGCCGCGGGGGGGCCTGGGGCAATGAGCAGTTCTTC.

The V gene is TRBV7-3, the J gene TRBJ2-1; D is undetermined. Germline V gene lookup returns CDR1 SGHTA and CDR2 FQGTGA. The CDR3 consists of 16 residues. V was cut by 2 bases and J by 0 bases, with 11 bases left in between. CDR3 in amino acids: CASSLGGESSYNEQFF. CDR3 in DNA: TGTGCCAGCAGCTTAGGTGGCGAGAGCTCCTACAATGAGCAGTTCTTC.

The genes are TRBV19 and TRBJ2-7; 9 nucleotides align to TRBD1. In germline, CDR1 is LNHDA, CDR2 SQIVND (reference sequence). With V trimmed by 4 bases and J by 3 bases, 4 bases remained unmatched. The CDR3 consists of 14 residues. The CDR3 bases are TGTGCCAGTAGTAAACAGGGGGCGGTCTACGAGCAGTACTTC. The encoded protein is CASSKQGAVYEQYF. Variable domain in full (rest from reference TRBV19 and TRBJ2-7): DGGITQSPKYLFRKEGQNVTLSCEQNLNHDAMYWYRQDPGQGLRLIYYSQIVNDFQKGDIAEGYSVSREKKESFPLTVTSAQKNPTAFYLCASSKQGAVYEQYFGPGTRLTVT.

V usage is TRBV7-3 and J usage is TRBJ1-1; D gene uncertain. The CDR3 spans 16 residues. Trimming shortened V by 5 bases and J by 1 base, and 17 bases separated the two germline ends. CDR1 is SGHTA, CDR2 FQGTGA, per germline. CDR3: CASSPRGSSGNTEAFF. In DNA form, the CDR3 reads TGTGCCAGCAGCCCTCGAGGGTCCTCCGGGAACACTGAAGCTTTCTTT.

Notes on this clonotype: One end of the junction fails to match germline, which may point to a read error. V and J are TRBV27 and TRBJ1-5; the match to TRBD1 covers 9 bases. Germline V gives CDR1 MNHEY, CDR2 SMNVEV (reference sequence). The CDR3 runs 14 residues. The chain's CDR3 is CASRGQGRSQPQHF. For the CDR3, the DNA is TGTGCTAGCAGGGGACAGGGACGGAGCCAGCCCCAGCATTTT.

The chain employs TRBV20-1 and TRBJ1-5, with 10 positions matching TRBD1. The trim removed 6 bases at V and 6 bases at J, leaving 5 bases unmatched. CDR1 and CDR2 from the germline V gene are DFQATT and SNEGSKA (reference sequence). This CDR3 is built from 13 residues. Here the CDR3 DNA reads TGCAGTGCCCAGGACAGGGGGAGTCAGCCCCAGCATTTT. Translated, it gives CSAQDRGSQPQHF.

The chain links TRBV6-2 or TRBV6-3 to TRBJ1-2, with TRBD1 identical over 9 bases. This CDR3 spans 15 amino acids. Germline-derived CDR1 and CDR2 are MNHEY and SVGEGT. Trimming took 4 bases from V and 7 from J; bases not matched to a gene: 10. CDR3 protein: CASSLQGASGFGYTF. The CDR3 nucleotides are TGTGCCAGCAGTTTACAGGGGGCGTCCGGATTTGGCTACACCTTC.

This clonotype was observed a few times. The V and J genes are TRBV7-2 and TRBJ1-5; D not certain. The CDR3 covers 13 residues. V was cut by 3 bases and J by 5 bases, with 8 bases left in between. From germline, CDR1 is SGHTA and CDR2 FQGNSA. This CDR3 is CASSFSRDQPQHF. The CDR3 DNA reads TGTGCCAGCAGCTTCAGCAGAGATCAGCCCCAGCATTTT.

This clonotype was found a few times. The V call is TRBV7-9, the J call TRBJ1-4; D remains ambiguous. Germline CDR1 and CDR2: SEHNR and FQNEAQ (reference sequence). Deletions cut 4 bases from V and 5 bases from J, with 11 bases between. The CDR3 totals 14 residues. Here the CDR3 DNA reads TGTGCCAGCAGCTCCGGACGGCGGAATGAAAAACTGTTTTTT. Residues: CASSSGRRNEKLFF.

The V and J genes are TRBV3-1 and TRBJ1-1; 10 nucleotides agree with TRBD1. The CDR3 loop spans 19 amino acids. Germline lookup yields CDR1 LGHDT and CDR2 YNNKEL (reference sequence). Unmatched junction bases numbered 11, after V lost 1 base and J lost 0 bases. The CDR3 loop is CASSQVASGQGRLNTEAFF. The CDR3 region has the DNA TGTGCCAGCAGCCAAGTGGCCTCGGGACAGGGGAGGCTGAACACTGAAGCTTTCTTT.

The rearrangement uses TRBV5-1 and TRBJ1-2, with D uncertain. V was shortened by 0 bases and J by 4 bases, with 13 bases between the two germline ends. The germline gives CDR1 SGHRS, CDR2 YFSETQ. This CDR3 region has 15 residues. The CDR3 here is CASSLAGRSIYGYTF. In DNA form, the CDR3 reads TGCGCCAGCAGCTTGGCCGGGCGGAGCATCTATGGCTACACCTTC.

The chain uses TRBV5-1 and TRBJ2-3, with D hard to call. Germline V CDR1 and CDR2: SGHRS, YFSETQ. The CDR3 is made up of 14 amino acids. Trimming shortened V by 1 base and J by 0 bases, and 6 bases separated the two germline ends. The CDR3 bases are TGCGCCAGCAGCTTGCTTGACAGCACAGATACGCAGTATTTT. This sequence encodes CASSLLDSTDTQYF.

This clonotype was counted once. The chain uses TRBV12-3 or TRBV12-4 and TRBJ2-3, with D possibly being TRBD2 (6 bases). The CDR3 is 15 residues long. V shed 6 bases and J shed 4 bases, with 17 bases lying between them. In DNA form, the CDR3 reads TGTGCCAGCAGCTTGTTAGCGGCTATATCAGATACGCAGTATTTT. Translation: CASSLLAAISDTQYF.

A few counts support this clonotype. CDR3 DNA sequence: TGTGCCAGCTCCTACGTCGAGGGACCCAAAAACATTCAGTACTTC. Translation gives CASSYVEGPKNIQYF. The rearrangement links TRBV28 to TRBJ2-4; D could derive from TRBD1 or TRBD2 (5 bases each). From germline, CDR1 is MDHEN and CDR2 SYDVKM. The CDR3 is 15 amino acids. With 8 bases removed from V and 2 bases from J, the gap between germline ends came to 16 bases. Variable domain in full (rest from reference TRBV28 and TRBJ2-4): DVKVTQSSRYLVKRTGEKVFLECVQDMDHENMFWYRQDPGLGLRLIYFSYDVKMKEKGDIPEGYSVSREKKERFSLILESASTNQTSMYLCASSYVEGPKNIQYFGAGTRLSVL.

Turning to this clonotype: Germline is not matched at one junction end, which may reflect a read error. The chain links TRBV7-9 to TRBJ1-2, with D uncertain. This CDR3 spans 15 amino acids. From germline, CDR1 is SEHNR and CDR2 FQNEAQ (reference sequence). The CDR3 is CASSTGRNLNYGHTF. The CDR3 DNA follows: TGTGCCAGCAGCACCGGACGGAACCTCAACTATGGCCACACCTTC.

The V call is TRBV11-1, the J call TRBJ1-6; a possible D gene is TRBD1 (5 bases). This CDR3 region has 15 residues. Looked up from germline, CDR1 is SGHAT and CDR2 is FQDESV (reference sequence). Trimming pared 4 bases from V and 7 bases from J, leaving 14 bases between. In DNA, the CDR3 is TGTGCCAGCAGCTGGACGGACGGGGCAAATTCACCCCTCCACTTT. Amino acid sequence: CASSWTDGANSPLHF.

The J gene is TRBJ1-6, the V gene TRBV7-9, with a possible D match to TRBD1 (5 bases). The CDR3 extends over 15 amino acids. The V end was cut by 7 bases, the J end by 11 bases, with 21 bases between. Germline values: CDR1 SEHNR, CDR2 FQNEAQ (reference sequence). Here the CDR3 DNA reads TGTGCCAGCATCCCGATGGGTCAGGGCTCGGCACCCCTCCACTTT. Residues: CASIPMGQGSAPLHF. The full variable domain, its missing parts supplied by reference TRBV7-9 and TRBJ1-6, is DTGVSQNPRHKITKRGQNVTFRCDPISEHNRLYWYRQTLGQGPEFLTYFQNEAQLEKSRLLSDRFSAERPKGSFSTLEIQRTEQGDSAMYLCASIPMGQGSAPLHFGNGTRLTVT.

This clonotype was counted a few times. A much more abundant neighbour one base away suggests this may be a read error. The rearrangement uses TRBV7-6 and TRBJ2-1; TRBD2 aligns across 12 bases. Germline V gives CDR1 SGHVS, CDR2 FNYEAQ. CDR3 size: 16 residues. CDR3 DNA sequence: TGTGCCGGCAGCTTAGAACTAGCGGGGGGTTACAATGAGCAGTTCTTC. Translation gives CAGSLELAGGYNEQFF.

This clonotype was seen ten or more times. The rearrangement links TRBV28 to TRBJ2-4; TRBD1 aligns across 10 bases. The CDR3 loop spans 22 amino acids. CDR1 MDHEN and CDR2 SYDVKM come from the germline V gene. The V gene end was trimmed by 6 bases and the J gene end by 0 bases; junction bases not matched to a gene: 23. The CDR3 protein is CASSPGRYKPGQGYLAKNIQYF. In nucleotides, the CDR3 is TGTGCCAGCAGCCCGGGGCGCTACAAACCGGGACAGGGGTATCTAGCCAAAAACATTCAGTACTTC.

This clonotype was seen just once. J is TRBJ1-4 and V is TRBV4-3, with no clear D. With 3 bases removed from V and 3 bases from J, the gap between germline ends came to 11 bases. Germline V gives CDR1 LGHNA, CDR2 YSLEER. CDR3 length equals 15 residues. DNA for the CDR3: TGCGCCAGCAGCCAGGGAGCTTTGGCTAATGAAAAACTGTTTTTT. Translated: CASSQGALANEKLFF.

This clonotype was seen once. At one end, the junction sequence differs from germline, possibly due to a read error. The chain joins TRBV9 to TRBJ2-1; D is undetermined. The CDR3 extends over 12 amino acids. Germline V CDR1 and CDR2: SGDLS, YYNGEE. The CDR3 protein is CASSVRTDEQFF. The CDR3 DNA reads as TGTGCTAGCAGCGTACGGACGGATGAGCAGTTCTTC.

Worth noting for this clonotype: One junction end does not reproduce the germline sequence, and a read error may be involved. The chain carries TRBV28 and TRBJ1-1; D is unclear. CDR1 and CDR2 from the germline V gene are MDHEN and SYDVKM. This CDR3 spans 13 amino acids. The CDR3 DNA follows: TGCGCCAGCAGCTCACCCGCCAACACTGAAGCTTTCTTT. This translates into CASSSPANTEAFF.

In DNA, the CDR3 is TGTGCCAGCAGTTTACGGACAGGAGCGAACACTGAAGCTTTCTTT. Residues: CASSLRTGANTEAFF. The chain has TRBV12-3 or TRBV12-4 and TRBJ1-1; 7 positions match TRBD1. The junction had 4 bases not matched to a gene; V was cut back by 2 bases and J by 1 base. This CDR3 spans 15 amino acids.

This clonotype has only a few counts. The chain combines TRBV7-9 with TRBJ2-5; no clear D gene. The V end was cut by 5 bases, the J end by 2 bases, with 15 bases between. CDR1 and CDR2 from the germline V gene are SEHNR and FQNEAQ (reference sequence). The CDR3 spans 15 residues. CDR3: CASSARGTMQETQYF. The CDR3 DNA reads as TGTGCCAGCAGCGCACGTGGCACCATGCAAGAGACCCAGTACTTC.

Remarks on this clonotype: At one of its ends the junction is not consistent with the germline gene, which may arise from a read error. The chain joins TRBV4-1 to TRBJ1-1; D is uncertain. The V gene's germline CDR1 is MGHRA and CDR2 YSYEKL. CDR3 length equals 15 residues. Written as DNA, the CDR3 is TGCACCAGCAGCCACCCCGGGAGGACTCACACTGAAGCTTTCTTT. This encodes CTSSHPGRTHTEAFF.